Below are 23 T cell receptor beta chains sequenced from a single sample in a study of T cell repertoires in ileal Crohn's disease. Using immunoSEQ multiplex PCR, the repertoire was profiled, and TCRdb retains in-frame clones only, with some absent. The sample carries roughly 16,000 clones, 90% to 95% recorded once. The sequencing input was ileal tissue. All receptors come from an adult with Crohn's disease.

The rearrangement links TRBV7-9 to TRBJ2-7; TRBD1 agrees at 11 bases. The V gene's germline CDR1 is SEHNR and CDR2 FQNEAQ (reference sequence). The CDR3 consists of 15 residues. V lost 5 bases and J lost 4; bases outside the gene matches: 7. As DNA, the CDR3 is TGTGCCAGCAGCCCACGGACAGGGGGCTTATACGAGCAGTACTTC. Translated, it gives CASSPRTGGLYEQYF.

With respect to this clone: The junction differs from germline at one of its ends, possibly a read error. This CDR3 is also generated by other DNA sequences in the sample. The gene calls are TRBV11-1 and TRBJ1-6; 7 nucleotides agree with TRBD1. The CDR3 length is 15 residues. Germline loops: CDR1 SGHAT, CDR2 FQDESV (reference sequence). The CDR3 sequence: CASSARQGANSPLHF. The CDR3 DNA reads as TGTGCCAGCAGCGCAAGACAGGGAGCTAATTCCCCCCTCCACTTT.

In DNA, the CDR3 is TGTGCCAGCAGTGACATGGGACTAACTTCTAGCACAGATACGCAGTATTTT. It encodes CASSDMGLTSSTDTQYF. The gene calls are TRBV25-1 and TRBJ2-3, with 7 nucleotides matching TRBD2. V was clipped by 3 bases and J by 0 bases; unmatched bases: 9. Germline V CDR1 and CDR2: MGHDK, SYGVNS. There are 17 residues in the CDR3.

This clone came up a few times. The chain links TRBV7-9 to TRBJ2-1, with 10 bases fitting TRBD2. CDR3 length: 16 amino acids. CDR1 is SEHNR, CDR2 FQNEAQ, per germline (reference sequence). After removal of 1 base from V and 4 bases from J, the junction contained 4 bases not matched to a gene. This CDR3 reads CASSLEAGGRYNEQFF. CDR3 in DNA: TGTGCCAGCAGCTTAGAAGCGGGGGGGAGATACAATGAGCAGTTCTTC.

The genes are TRBV30 and TRBJ2-3; D ambiguous. Germline assignment: CDR1 GTSNPN and CDR2 SVGIG (reference sequence). The CDR3 has 15 amino acids. Trimming took off 2 bases at V and 2 bases at J, with 14 bases between the two ends. CDR3 in DNA: TGTGCCTGGAGTCGAACCGCCGGTTTCACAGATACGCAGTATTTT. Translating gives CAWSRTAGFTDTQYF.

This clone was detected once. This chain uses TRBV15 with TRBJ2-3; no definite D call. CDR3 size: 14 residues. Looked up from germline, CDR1 is LNHNV and CDR2 is YYDKDF (reference sequence). V was trimmed by 0 bases and J by 3 bases, leaving 7 bases between them. The CDR3 region is CATSRDSITDTQYF. The CDR3 DNA is TGTGCCACCAGCAGAGACTCTATTACAGATACGCAGTATTTT.

The rearrangement links TRBV4-3 to TRBJ2-3; 8 nucleotides match TRBD2. The V gene's germline CDR1 is LGHNA and CDR2 YSLEER. Unmatched junction bases numbered 6, after V lost 2 bases and J lost 2 bases. The CDR3 has 16 residues. The CDR3 sequence is CASSQTIGGATDTQYF. CDR3 in DNA: TGCGCCAGCAGCCAAACAATCGGGGGGGCCACAGATACGCAGTATTTT.

In its sample, this clone was seen once. The rearrangement uses TRBV6-5 and TRBJ1-1, with D tentatively TRBD1 (6 bases). Germline assignment: CDR1 MNHEY and CDR2 SVGAGI. The CDR3 contains 12 residues. Trimming took off 10 bases at V and 8 bases at J, with 17 bases between the two ends. The CDR3 sequence is CATNRPGGEAFF. Here the CDR3 DNA reads TGTGCCACCAACCGTCCGGGGGGCGAAGCTTTCTTT.

V usage is TRBV7-2 and J usage is TRBJ2-2; TRBD2 matches 8 bases. CDR3 length equals 15 residues. The trim removed 5 bases at V and 6 bases at J, leaving 8 bases unmatched. Germline V gene data show CDR1 as SGHTA and CDR2 as FQGNSA. The CDR3 loop is CASSAGRGAAGELFF. The CDR3 coding sequence is TGTGCCAGCAGCGCAGGGCGGGGGGCGGCCGGGGAGCTGTTTTTT.

This clone was counted a single time. The gene calls are TRBV19 and TRBJ1-4; 7 nucleotides match TRBD1. V was clipped by 3 bases and J by 5 bases; unmatched bases: 6. The CDR3 contains 15 residues. Germline V CDR1 and CDR2: LNHDA, SQIVND (reference sequence). This chain's CDR3 is CASSIEQGGNEKLFF. The CDR3 nucleotides are TGTGCCAGTAGTATCGAGCAGGGGGGAAATGAAAAACTGTTTTTT.

This sequence joins TRBV6-5 and TRBJ1-3; 7 nucleotides align to TRBD1. The CDR3 contains 16 residues. Germline values: CDR1 MNHEY, CDR2 SVGAGI. V dropped 4 bases and J dropped 0; count of bases not matched to a gene: 6. As DNA, the CDR3 is TGTGCCAGCAGTTGGGGACAGACTGGCTCTGGAAACACCATATATTTT. Protein sequence: CASSWGQTGSGNTIYF.

The chain combines TRBV5-4 with TRBJ2-5, with D perhaps TRBD2 (5 bases). Germline V gene data show CDR1 as SGHNT and CDR2 as YYREEE (reference sequence). CDR3 length equals 15 residues. Trimming pared 1 base from V and 3 bases from J, leaving 13 bases between. In nucleotides, the CDR3 is TGTGCCAGCAGCTTGAGAGGGTGGCGGGAAGAGACCCAGTACTTC. This codes for CASSLRGWREETQYF.

The chain uses TRBV30 and TRBJ2-2; TRBD2 aligns across 9 bases. The germline V gene has CDR1 GTSNPN and CDR2 SVGIG (reference sequence). J gave up 0 bases and V 5 bases, and 1 base lay outside the gene matches. The CDR3 runs to 14 residues. CDR3 in amino acids: CAWGGGANTGELFF. In DNA, the CDR3 is TGTGCCTGGGGCGGGGGGGCGAACACCGGGGAGCTGTTTTTT.

The V and J genes are TRBV19 and TRBJ1-2; 12 bases are a match to TRBD1. This CDR3 is 16 amino acids long. Trimming at V came to 5 bases and at J to 4 bases, leaving 8 bases not matched to a gene. Germline V gives CDR1 LNHDA, CDR2 SQIVND (reference sequence). The DNA of the CDR3 is TGTGCCAGTAGTGGCACCGGGACAGGGGGCCTCTATGGCTACACCTTC. Its translation is CASSGTGTGGLYGYTF. Full variable domain (remainder filled in from reference TRBV19 and TRBJ1-2): DGGITQSPKYLFRKEGQNVTLSCEQNLNHDAMYWYRQDPGQGLRLIYYSQIVNDFQKGDIAEGYSVSREKKESFPLTVTSAQKNPTAFYLCASSGTGTGGLYGYTFGSGTRLTVV.

The chain joins TRBV13 to TRBJ2-3, with 7 bases matching TRBD1. Germline CDR1 PRHDT, CDR2 FYEKMQ (reference sequence). The ends lost 7 bases at V and 3 bases at J; junction bases unmatched: 4. The CDR3 sequence is 13 residues long. CDR3 nucleotide sequence: TGTGCCAGCACCCGGACAGGAACAGATACGCAGTATTTT. Translated: CASTRTGTDTQYF.

Comments on this clone: Germline is not matched at one junction end, which may reflect a read error. V gene TRBV5-4 combines with J gene TRBJ1-1; TRBD1 is a possible D gene (6 bases). The CDR3 runs to 15 residues. The V gene's germline CDR1 is SGHNT and CDR2 YYREEE (reference sequence). The CDR3 reads CASSLAPGENTEAFF. The CDR3 nucleotides are TGTGCCAGCAGTTTGGCCCCAGGGGAGAACACTGAAGCTTTCTTT.

The chain carries TRBV7-3 and TRBJ2-5; weak D call: TRBD1 (5 bases). V lost 6 bases to trimming and J lost 5 bases, with 13 bases between them. Germline CDR1 SGHTA, CDR2 FQGTGA. The CDR3 is 13 amino acids. CDR3: CASSFRAGETQYF. CDR3 bases: TGTGCCAGCAGTTTCCGGGCAGGGGAGACCCAGTACTTC.

The genes are TRBV7-2 and TRBJ2-2; D is possibly TRBD2 (6 bases). From germline, CDR1 is SGHTA and CDR2 FQGNSA. V shed 2 bases and J shed 0 bases, with 13 bases lying between them. This CDR3 is 17 amino acids long. In DNA form, the CDR3 reads TGTGCCAGCAGCTTACTCGGCGCGGGGTCGAACACCGGGGAGCTGTTTTTT. Encoded protein: CASSLLGAGSNTGELFF.

The chain recombines TRBV2 with TRBJ2-1; 7 nucleotides align to TRBD2. CDR3 length: 12 amino acids. Germline-derived CDR1 and CDR2 are SNHLY and FYNNEI. J gave up 9 bases and V 6 bases, and 5 bases lay outside the gene matches. The CDR3 DNA follows: TGTGCCAGCAGGTACTCTAGCGGTGAGCAGTTCTTC. Amino acids: CASRYSSGEQFF.

The V and J genes are TRBV2 and TRBJ2-5; possible D gene TRBD1, 6 bases. Matching the DNA end better, TRBJ2-7 makes the J call doubtful. The CDR3 sequence is 14 residues long. Germline CDR1 and CDR2: SNHLY and FYNNEI. The CDR3 nucleotides read TGTGCCAGTGGAGGTAGGCAGGGGTCCTACGAGCAGTACTTC. Translated: CASGGRQGSYEQYF.

In DNA form, the CDR3 reads TGTGCCAGCAGCCGGGACAGCGCAGGCTATGGCTACACCTTC. It specifies CASSRDSAGYGYTF. This rearrangement joins TRBV6-9 to TRBJ1-2, with 7 nucleotides matching TRBD1. Trimming cost V 6 bases and J 4 bases; bases outside gene matches: 8. The CDR3 consists of 14 residues. Germline-derived CDR1 and CDR2 are MNHGY and SVAAGI.

This rearrangement joins TRBV5-5 to TRBJ1-2; 8 bases agree with TRBD1. Per the germline V gene, CDR1 is SGHKS and CDR2 is YYEKEE (reference sequence). The CDR3 is 15 residues long. With 0 bases clipped from V and 5 bases from J, the junction kept 6 bases outside the gene matches. CDR3 sequence (DNA): TGTGCCAGCAGCTTGGATGGACAGGGAGGTTATGGCTACACCTTC. It yields the protein CASSLDGQGGYGYTF.

This chain links TRBV6-5 with TRBJ2-7; D is undetermined. The CDR3 totals 14 residues. Germline V gene lookup returns CDR1 MNHEY and CDR2 SVGAGI. Trimming stripped 7 bases from V and 6 bases from J, with 19 bases between. The CDR3 bases are TGTGCCAGCACTCCCAGCCAGGATAGATGCGAGCAGTACTTC. This gives the protein CASTPSQDRCEQYF.